This T cell receptor beta chain was captured in a study of cytomegalovirus exposure and HLA in healthy donors. The CDR3 extends over 17 amino acids. Trimming cost V 0 bases and J 6 bases; bases outside gene matches: 11. CDR1 and CDR2 from the germline V gene are SGHRS and YFSETQ. General study results and limits: Reports credit the classifier with highly specific, highly sensitive diagnosis of cytomegalovirus status.

Worth noting for this clone: No antigen is known for it.

Only in-frame clones appear in the TCRdb table, and some are missing; sequencing was by immunoSEQ multiplex PCR. Of about 330,000 clones listed, roughly 89% are singletons. The specimen sequenced was PBMCs. The rearrangement joins TRBV5-1 to TRBJ2-5, with 10 nucleotides matching TRBD2. This receptor was taken from a woman younger than 30 in good health and CMV-seronegative. The CDR3 reads CASSLGTSGGRSQTQYF. The CDR3 DNA is TGCGCCAGCAGCTTGGGGACTAGCGGAGGAAGAAGCCAGACCCAGTACTTC.